This T cell receptor (beta chain) was recovered during a study of cytomegalovirus exposure and HLA in healthy donors. PCR amplification relied on 60 Vbeta primers (plus 13 Jbeta primers). Generated by immunoSEQ multiplex PCR, the TCRdb table keeps only in-frame clones and is missing some. The sample includes 150,000 to 200,000 clones, 60% to 85% of them seen just once. The ends lost 4 bases at V and 8 bases at J; junction bases unmatched: 9. CDR1 and CDR2 from the germline V gene are SGHRS and YFSETQ. The CDR3 has 14 amino acids. Sample: PBMCs. The clonotype originates from a woman between 45 and 60 years old in good health and CMV-seropositive. The chain links TRBV5-1 to TRBJ2-1, with 7 bases aligning to TRBD1. This chain's CDR3 is CASSQDTGVYEQFF. CDR3 sequence (DNA): TGCGCCAGCAGCCAAGACACAGGGGTCTATGAGCAGTTCTTC.